Listed here are 16 T cell receptor beta chains from one sample, sequenced in a study of blood T cell repertoires in COVID-19. TCRdb's table, derived via immunoSEQ multiplex PCR, lists solely in-frame clones and lacks some. This sample yields 160,000 or so clones, of which approximately 90% are seen a single time; about 2.3% belongs to the top ten. Sequencing used peripheral blood. The receptors here all came from a man younger than 35 with acute or convalescent COVID-19.

The V gene is TRBV20-1, the J gene TRBJ1-1, with 9 nucleotides matching TRBD1. V shed 3 bases and J 6 bases; nucleotides not matched to a gene: 11. This CDR3 is built from 15 residues. Germline CDR1 DFQATT, CDR2 SNEGSKA (reference sequence). CDR3 coding DNA: TGCAGTGCTAGTGACCGGGACAGGGTATACCCTGAAGCTTTCTTT. Translated: CSASDRDRVYPEAFF.

V usage is TRBV13 and J usage is TRBJ2-1; 11 bases line up with TRBD2. Germline V gene sequence: CDR1 PRHDT, CDR2 FYEKMQ (reference sequence). The CDR3 covers 16 residues. V lost 3 bases, J lost 7 bases, and 8 bases stayed unmatched. CDR3 nucleotide sequence: TGTGCCAGCAGCTTTTTTAGCGGGAGGGCCCGGAATGAGCAGTTCTTC. Translating it yields CASSFFSGRARNEQFF. Full variable domain (missing parts from reference TRBV13 and TRBJ2-1): AAGVIQSPRHLIKEKRETATLKCYPIPRHDTVYWYQQGPGQDPQFLISFYEKMQSDKGSIPDRFSAQQFSDYHSELNMSSLELGDSALYFCASSFFSGRARNEQFFGPGTRLTVL.

The V call is TRBV30, the J call TRBJ2-2, with D possibly matching TRBD1 (6 bases). The V and J ends lost 2 bases and 4 bases respectively, with 8 bases between them. CDR3 length: 13 amino acids. The germline gives CDR1 GTSNPN, CDR2 SVGIG (reference sequence). As DNA, the CDR3 is TGTGCCTGGAGTATAGGGGGCACCGGGGAGCTGTTTTTT. Translation gives CAWSIGGTGELFF.

The rearrangement links TRBV14 to TRBJ2-7; TRBD1 might be the D (6 bases). The CDR3 is made up of 15 amino acids. The V end lost 4 bases, the J end lost 4 bases, and 17 bases lay between the germline ends. The V gene's germline CDR1 is SGHDN and CDR2 FVKESK. The CDR3 DNA reads as TGTGCCAGCAGCCTAGGGCGGACAGTCCGATACGAGCAGTACTTC. Its protein product is CASSLGRTVRYEQYF.

This clone was counted between two and nine times. This chain links TRBV6-4 with TRBJ2-3; perhaps TRBD1 as D (6 bases). Deletions cut 0 bases from V and 1 base from J, with 8 bases between. The CDR3 length is 15 residues. Per the germline V gene, CDR1 is MRHNA and CDR2 is SNTAGT. CDR3 sequence: CASSDSSGGTDTQYF. The CDR3 nucleotides are TGTGCCAGCAGTGACTCGTCAGGGGGCACAGATACGCAGTATTTT.

The gene calls are TRBV29-1 and TRBJ2-3, with 8 positions matching TRBD1. Unmatched junction bases numbered 6, after V lost 3 bases and J lost 4 bases. Germline V gene data show CDR1 as SQVTM and CDR2 as ANQGSEA. CDR3 length: 14 amino acids. The CDR3 nucleotides read TGCAGCGTTGAGCCCACAGGGGGTCCAGATACGCAGTATTTT. It specifies CSVEPTGGPDTQYF.

V is TRBV4-2 and J is TRBJ2-7, with 7 bases identical to TRBD2. The CDR3 extends over 18 amino acids. Germline values: CDR1 LGHNA, CDR2 YNFKEQ. The V gene end was trimmed by 1 base and the J gene end by 0 bases; junction bases not matched to a gene: 12. CDR3 DNA: TGTGCCAGCAGCCAAGGTCCTAGCGGAGATACCCTCTCCTACGAGCAGTACTTC. Encoded protein: CASSQGPSGDTLSYEQYF.

The rearrangement links TRBV27 to TRBJ2-3, with 9 bases aligning to TRBD2. The V segment lost 4 bases and the J segment 0 bases; nucleotides outside the gene matches: 5. The CDR3 spans 16 residues. Germline V lookup: CDR1 MNHEY, CDR2 SMNVEV (reference sequence). CDR3 loop: CASSSFTSGSTDTQYF. CDR3 in DNA: TGTGCCAGCAGTTCCTTTACTAGCGGGAGCACAGATACGCAGTATTTT.

V gene TRBV9 combines with J gene TRBJ1-1; 7 bases agree with TRBD1. CDR1 and CDR2 from the germline V gene are SGDLS and YYNGEE. The CDR3 length is 15 residues. The V and J ends lost 4 bases and 5 bases, in that order; junction bases with no gene match: 11. The CDR3 bases are TGTGCCAGCAGCTTTCAGACAGGGAAGAGTACTGAAGCTTTCTTT. It is translated as CASSFQTGKSTEAFF.

This chain links TRBV5-1 with TRBJ2-2; 7 nucleotides line up with TRBD2. Germline CDR1 SGHRS, CDR2 YFSETQ. Trimming cost V 4 bases and J 2 bases; bases outside gene matches: 5. The CDR3 has 15 amino acids. This chain's CDR3 is CASSRDYLNTGELFF. For the CDR3, the DNA is TGCGCCAGCAGCCGGGACTACCTAAACACCGGGGAGCTGTTTTTT. Complete variable domain (other parts from reference TRBV5-1 and TRBJ2-2): KAGVTQTPRYLIKTRGQQVTLSCSPISGHRSVSWYQQTPGQGLQFLFEYFSETQRNKGNFPGRFSGRQFSNSRSEMNVSTLELGDSALYLCASSRDYLNTGELFFGEGSRLTVL.

To note about this clone: The junction differs from germline at one of its ends, possibly a read error. The chain carries TRBV10-2 and TRBJ1-5, with D possibly TRBD1 on 5 matching bases. The CDR3 has 12 amino acids. From germline, CDR1 is WSHSY and CDR2 SAAADI. CDR3 bases: TGCGCCAGCGGTGACGGCAGGGAGGACCAGCATTTT. Translating it yields CASGDGREDQHF.

This clone was counted only a few times. The chain recombines TRBV5-1 with TRBJ2-3; no clear D gene. V was trimmed by 0 bases and J by 2 bases, leaving 7 bases between them. Germline V gives CDR1 SGHRS, CDR2 YFSETQ. The CDR3 totals 14 residues. For the CDR3, the DNA is TGCGCCAGCAGCTTGGCACAGACCACAGATACGCAGTATTTT. Its translation is CASSLAQTTDTQYF.

The chain couples TRBV5-1 to TRBJ2-1, with D perhaps matching TRBD2 (5 bases). Germline CDR1 and CDR2: SGHRS and YFSETQ. The CDR3 contains 16 residues. Deletions cut 4 bases from V and 4 bases from J, with 18 bases between. The CDR3, as DNA: TGCGCCAGCAGCCGGGGAGAGGAACTGGCATACAATGAGCAGTTCTTC. It codes for CASSRGEELAYNEQFF.

The CDR3: CASSSTGYGTGDDQQYF. The CDR3 coding sequence is TGTGCCAGCAGCTCAACCGGGTACGGGACAGGGGACGATCAGCAGTACTTC. The chain is built from TRBV11-3 and TRBJ2-7, with TRBD1 matching over 10 bases. CDR3 length: 17 amino acids. Unmatched junction bases numbered 17, after V lost 4 bases and J lost 8 bases. The germline CDR1 and CDR2 sequences are SGHNT and YENEEA.

This rearrangement joins TRBV6-6 to TRBJ2-1; possibly TRBD1 for D (6 bases). V was pared by 6 bases and J by 2 bases, with 17 bases between. This CDR3 region has 16 residues. Germline lookup yields CDR1 MNHNY and CDR2 SVGAGI (reference sequence). In nucleotides, the CDR3 is TGTGCCAGCAGAGAACAGGGCTTGGTGACCTACAATGAGCAGTTCTTC. As protein: CASREQGLVTYNEQFF.

This chain joins TRBV4-1 and TRBJ1-2, with TRBD1 as a possible D gene (6 bases). CDR1 MGHRA and CDR2 YSYEKL come from the germline V gene. V shed 2 bases and J shed 4 bases, with 20 bases lying between them. This CDR3 is 17 amino acids long. The CDR3 protein is CASSQPLQTGGPYGYTF. CDR3 nucleotides: TGCGCCAGCAGCCAACCCCTTCAGACAGGAGGCCCCTATGGCTACACCTTC.